This TCR beta chain was captured in a study of blood T cell repertoires in COVID-19. Study information: Acute and convalescent COVID-19 specimens originated in the United States, Italy and Spain. From T cells, B-cell-depleted T cells, or PBMCs came the material, which was cDNA or gDNA.

Trimming at V came to 6 bases and at J to 2 bases, leaving 3 bases not matched to a gene. The CDR3 consists of 13 residues. Per the original data handling: It was from reference gene primer amplification that nucleated cell counts were estimated. Clones were sequenced by immunoSEQ multiplex PCR, and TCRdb holds only the in-frame ones, with some missing. V, J and clone size were drawn from that table, and D and trimming were deduced from the DNA. The profile shows about 310,000 clones, around 87% of them singletons. The receptor was isolated from a woman aged 45-59 years who had recovered from COVID-19. This chain uses TRBV12-3 or TRBV12-4 with TRBJ1-2; TRBD1 aligns across 7 bases. Material: peripheral blood. As DNA, the CDR3 is TGTGCCAGCAGCGTGACAGGGAACTATGGCTACACCTTC. Amino acid sequence: CASSVTGNYGYTF.